The clone carrying this TCR beta chain showed up many times. The antigen remains unidentified. These data originate in a study of regulatory T cells in long-lasting Graves disease. Study-wide findings and caveats: Persistent disease preferred TRBV28, TRBJ1-2 and TRBJ2-5.

Arm-PCR with iRepertoire HTBI primers amplified the CDR3 regions for these TCR beta libraries. TCRdb reprocessed the multiplex PCR reads with MiXCR, giving one entry per CDR3 protein. The sample contains roughly 400,000 distinct CDR3 sequences, less than 25% of which appear only once. Time point meaning: persistent/refractory GD, antithyroid drugs over 5 years with positive TRAb. RNA isolated from PBMCs was used to make the TCR library. The V end was cut by 8 bases, the J end by 0 bases, with 20 bases between. Germline CDR1 reads SNHLY; CDR2 reads FYNNEI. This CDR3 has 17 residues. The source of this sequence is a female donor with Graves disease. V gene TRBV2 combines with J gene TRBJ2-4; TRBD2 is a possible D gene (6 bases). The sequencing here drew on peripheral blood mononuclear cells (PBMCs), taken when the disease was refractory, from a patient treated with antithyroid drugs. The CDR3 reads CASQLTASGLAKNIQYF. The CDR3, as DNA: TGTGCCAGCCAACTTACAGCCTCGGGACTAGCCAAAAACATTCAGTACTTC.